The clone carrying this T cell receptor (beta chain) was detected once. No antigen is known for it. V lost 2 bases, J lost 5 bases, and 9 bases stayed unmatched. Germline CDR1 is SGHRS and CDR2 is YFSETQ. The CDR3 extends over 16 amino acids. The data belong to a study of cytomegalovirus exposure and HLA in healthy donors. Overall study findings and caveats: There was a cluster of highly shared sequence variants that was likely a sequencing artifact. Earlier findings revealed that most TCR beta V segments proved productive either about 90% or about 30% of the time. Reports indicated that the classifier achieved high specificity and sensitivity in diagnosing cytomegalovirus status.

PCR involved 60 Vbeta and 13 Jbeta primers. Using immunoSEQ multiplex PCR, the repertoire was profiled, and TCRdb retains in-frame clones only, with some absent. The sample lists fewer than 95,000 clones; around 77% were seen once. Input material: PBMCs. The sequence came from a man younger than 45 in good health and CMV-seronegative. The chain uses TRBV5-1 and TRBJ2-2, with 7 nucleotides matching TRBD1. The CDR3 loop is CASSLQGFDFTGELFF. CDR3 in DNA: TGCGCCAGCAGCTTACAGGGGTTTGATTTTACCGGGGAGCTGTTTTTT.